This section outlines one T cell receptor (beta chain) sequence together with its context. Its specificity is not known. The data derive from a study of graft-versus-host responses after intestinal transplantation. In the study overall: Transplantation in recipients was multivisceral, liver-intestinal, or isolated intestinal.

General study results and limits: Peak circulating GvH clone levels tracked with early post-transplant HvG declines. Recipient marrow harbored GvH clones, some of which surfaced first in ileum or blood. Those patients showing graft-donor T cell macrochimerism displayed high graft-versus-host to host-versus-graft clonal ratios in allografts.

Profiled with immunoSEQ multiplex PCR; TCRdb holds only in-frame clones, not every one. Of tens of thousands of clones in the sample, 80% to 95% were seen once. CDR1 and CDR2 (germline): MGHRA, YSYEKL. V gave up 1 base and J gave up 0 bases, with 9 bases separating them. This CDR3 comprises 16 residues. V is TRBV4-1 and J is TRBJ1-4, with a possible D match to TRBD1 (6 bases). The sample consisted of unstimulated CD8+ T cells sorted from spleen or lymph node cells, taken before intestinal transplant. This receptor was obtained from a human donor who received an intestinal transplant. The CDR3 is CASSQGDTTTNEKLFF. In DNA form, the CDR3 reads TGCGCCAGCAGCCAAGGGGACACGACAACTAATGAAAAACTGTTTTTT.